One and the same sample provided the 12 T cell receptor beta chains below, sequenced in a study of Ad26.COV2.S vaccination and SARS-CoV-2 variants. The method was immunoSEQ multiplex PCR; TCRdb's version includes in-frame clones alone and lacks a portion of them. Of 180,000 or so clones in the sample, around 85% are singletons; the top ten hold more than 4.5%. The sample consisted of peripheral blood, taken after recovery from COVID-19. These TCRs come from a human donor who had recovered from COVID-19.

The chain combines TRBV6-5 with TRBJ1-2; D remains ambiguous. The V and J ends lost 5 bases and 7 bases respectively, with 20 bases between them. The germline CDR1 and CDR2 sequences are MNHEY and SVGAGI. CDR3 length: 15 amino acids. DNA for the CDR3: TGTGCCAGCAGTATCCATTCCGGGGAAGGAGGTGGCTACACCTTC. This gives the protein CASSIHSGEGGGYTF.

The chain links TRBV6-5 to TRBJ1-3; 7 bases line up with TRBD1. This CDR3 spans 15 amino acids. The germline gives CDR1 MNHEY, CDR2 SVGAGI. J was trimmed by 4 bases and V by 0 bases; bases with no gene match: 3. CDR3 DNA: TGTGCCAGCAGTTACTCGACAGGGCTAGGAAACACCATATATTTT. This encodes CASSYSTGLGNTIYF.

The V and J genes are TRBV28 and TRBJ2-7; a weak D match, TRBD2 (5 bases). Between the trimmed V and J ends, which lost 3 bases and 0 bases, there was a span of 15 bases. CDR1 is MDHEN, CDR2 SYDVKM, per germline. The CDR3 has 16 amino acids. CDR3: CASSFSLSGLSYEQYF. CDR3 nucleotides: TGTGCCAGCAGTTTTTCGCTAAGCGGACTCTCCTACGAGCAGTACTTC.

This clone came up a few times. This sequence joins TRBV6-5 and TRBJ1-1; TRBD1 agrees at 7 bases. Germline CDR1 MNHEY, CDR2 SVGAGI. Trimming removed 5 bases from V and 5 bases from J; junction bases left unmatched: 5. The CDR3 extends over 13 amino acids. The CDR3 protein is CASSKTGKTEAFF. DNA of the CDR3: TGTGCCAGCAGTAAGACAGGGAAAACTGAAGCTTTCTTT.

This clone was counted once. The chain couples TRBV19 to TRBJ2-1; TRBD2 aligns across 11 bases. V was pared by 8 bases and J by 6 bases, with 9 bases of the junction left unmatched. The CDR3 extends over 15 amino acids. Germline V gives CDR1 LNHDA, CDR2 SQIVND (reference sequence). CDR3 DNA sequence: TGTGCCAGTGTTGAAACTAGCGGGAGTTTCAATGAGCAGTTCTTC. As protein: CASVETSGSFNEQFF. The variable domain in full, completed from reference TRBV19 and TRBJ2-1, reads DGGITQSPKYLFRKEGQNVTLSCEQNLNHDAMYWYRQDPGQGLRLIYYSQIVNDFQKGDIAEGYSVSREKKESFPLTVTSAQKNPTAFYLCASVETSGSFNEQFFGPGTRLTVL.

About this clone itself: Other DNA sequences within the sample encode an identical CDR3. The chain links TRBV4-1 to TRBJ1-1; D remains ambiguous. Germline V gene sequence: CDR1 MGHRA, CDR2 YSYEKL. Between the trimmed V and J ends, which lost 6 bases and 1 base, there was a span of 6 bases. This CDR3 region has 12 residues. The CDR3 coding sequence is TGCGCCAGCAGTCCAGGGAACACTGAAGCTTTCTTT. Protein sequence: CASSPGNTEAFF.

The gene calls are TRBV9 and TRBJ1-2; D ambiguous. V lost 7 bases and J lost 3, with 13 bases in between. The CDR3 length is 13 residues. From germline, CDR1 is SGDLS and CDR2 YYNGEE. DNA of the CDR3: TGTGCCAGCTCTCAAGCAGCACACTATGGCTACACCTTC. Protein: CASSQAAHYGYTF.

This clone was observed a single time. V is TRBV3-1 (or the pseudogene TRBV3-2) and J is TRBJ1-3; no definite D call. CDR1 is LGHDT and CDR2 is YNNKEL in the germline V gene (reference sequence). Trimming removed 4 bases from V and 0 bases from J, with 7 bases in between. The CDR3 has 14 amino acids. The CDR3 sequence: CASSPVSSGNTIYF. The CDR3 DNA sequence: TGTGCCAGCAGCCCGGTCTCCTCTGGAAACACCATATATTTT.

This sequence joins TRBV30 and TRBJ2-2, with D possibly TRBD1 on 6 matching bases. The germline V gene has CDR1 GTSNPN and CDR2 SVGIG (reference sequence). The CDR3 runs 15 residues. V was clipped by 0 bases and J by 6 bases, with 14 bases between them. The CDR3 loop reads CAWSVQRGYPGELFF. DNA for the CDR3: TGTGCCTGGAGTGTACAAAGGGGGTATCCCGGGGAGCTGTTTTTT.

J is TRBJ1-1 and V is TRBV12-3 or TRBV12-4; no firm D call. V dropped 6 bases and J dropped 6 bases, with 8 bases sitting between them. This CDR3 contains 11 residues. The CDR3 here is CASSLRPEAFF. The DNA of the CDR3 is TGTGCCAGCAGCCTACGGCCTGAAGCTTTCTTT.

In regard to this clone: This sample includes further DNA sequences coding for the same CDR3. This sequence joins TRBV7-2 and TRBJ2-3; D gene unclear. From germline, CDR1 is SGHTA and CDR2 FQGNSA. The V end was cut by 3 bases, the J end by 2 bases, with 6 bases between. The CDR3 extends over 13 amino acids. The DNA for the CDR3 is TGTGCCAGCAGCTTGGGCTCCACAGATACGCAGTATTTT. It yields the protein CASSLGSTDTQYF.

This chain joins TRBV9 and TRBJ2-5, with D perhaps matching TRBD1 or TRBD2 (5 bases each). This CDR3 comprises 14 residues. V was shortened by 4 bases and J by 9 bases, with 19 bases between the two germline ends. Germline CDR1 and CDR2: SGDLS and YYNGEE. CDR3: CASSYTPGPEAQYF. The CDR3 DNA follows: TGTGCCAGCAGCTATACCCCGGGGCCCGAGGCCCAGTACTTC.